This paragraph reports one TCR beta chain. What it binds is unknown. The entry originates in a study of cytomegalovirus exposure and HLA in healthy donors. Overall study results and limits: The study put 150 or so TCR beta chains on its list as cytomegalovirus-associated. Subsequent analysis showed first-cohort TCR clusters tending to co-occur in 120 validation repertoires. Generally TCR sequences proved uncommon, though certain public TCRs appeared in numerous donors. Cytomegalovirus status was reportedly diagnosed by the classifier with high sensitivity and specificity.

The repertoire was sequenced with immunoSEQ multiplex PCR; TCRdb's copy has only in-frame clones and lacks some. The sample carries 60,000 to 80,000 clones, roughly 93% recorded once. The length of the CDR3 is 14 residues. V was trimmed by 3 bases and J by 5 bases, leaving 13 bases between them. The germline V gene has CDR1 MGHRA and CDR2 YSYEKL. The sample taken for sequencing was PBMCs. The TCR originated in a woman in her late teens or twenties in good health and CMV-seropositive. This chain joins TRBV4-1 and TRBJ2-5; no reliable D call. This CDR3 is CASSHLTLPETQYF. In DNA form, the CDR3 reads TGCGCCAGCAGCCACCTTACTCTTCCGGAGACCCAGTACTTC.